This TCR beta chain is drawn from a study of blood T cell repertoires in COVID-19. In the study overall: COVID-19 samples from acute and convalescent phases originated in the United States, Italy and Spain.

The CDR3 is 19 residues long. Germline V gene data show CDR1 as MGHRA and CDR2 as YSYEKL. V lost 0 bases to trimming and J lost 6 bases, with 26 bases between them. Original processing methods: The authors estimated nucleated cell counts from reference gene primer amplification. The repertoire was sequenced with immunoSEQ multiplex PCR; TCRdb's copy has only in-frame clones and lacks some. V and J calls plus clone size are reproduced from that table; the DNA served to infer D and trimming. The repertoire holds roughly 210,000 clones, with about 85% as singletons. The chain joins TRBV4-1 to TRBJ2-5; weak D call: TRBD2 (7 bases). This sequence originates from a woman of 80 years or more with COVID-19, enrolled during active disease. Sequencing was performed on peripheral blood. The CDR3 sequence: CASSQDRAGGPVLAKTQYF. CDR3 nucleotides: TGCGCCAGCAGCCAAGATCGGGCCGGGGGGCCGGTACTAGCTAAGACCCAGTACTTC.